The entry below gives a single T cell receptor (beta chain) sequence along with its context. The data derive from a study of cytomegalovirus exposure and HLA in healthy donors. The ends were cut back, 4 bases at V and 7 bases at J, with 13 bases in the middle. The CDR3 sequence is 14 residues long. The V gene's germline CDR1 is LGHNA and CDR2 YNFKEQ. Sequencing used immunoSEQ multiplex PCR; TCRdb keeps in-frame clones, though not all of them. The repertoire holds approximately 300,000 clones, with 86% as singletons. The chain has TRBV4-2 and TRBJ1-4; no reliable D call. The sample taken for sequencing was PBMCs. The clonotype originates from a woman in her late teens or twenties in good health and CMV-seronegative. The CDR3: CASSPREGGEKLFF. DNA for the CDR3: TGTGCCAGCAGCCCCCGTGAGGGTGGTGAAAAACTGTTTTTT.